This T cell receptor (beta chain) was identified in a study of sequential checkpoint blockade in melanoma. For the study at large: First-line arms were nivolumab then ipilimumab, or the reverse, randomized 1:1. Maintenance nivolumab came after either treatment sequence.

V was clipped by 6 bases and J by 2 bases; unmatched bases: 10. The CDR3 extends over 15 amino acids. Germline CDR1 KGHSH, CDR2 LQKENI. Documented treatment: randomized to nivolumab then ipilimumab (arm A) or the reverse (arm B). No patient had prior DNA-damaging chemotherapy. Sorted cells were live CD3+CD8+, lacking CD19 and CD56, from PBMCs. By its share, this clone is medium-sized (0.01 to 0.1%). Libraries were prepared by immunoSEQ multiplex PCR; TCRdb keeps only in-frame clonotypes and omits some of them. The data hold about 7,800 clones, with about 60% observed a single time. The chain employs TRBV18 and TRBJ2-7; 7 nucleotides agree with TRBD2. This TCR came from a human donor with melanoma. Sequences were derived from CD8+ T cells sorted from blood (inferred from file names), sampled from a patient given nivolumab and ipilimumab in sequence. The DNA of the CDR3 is TGTGCCAGCTCGGCCGAGGGCGGGAGAGCCTACGAGCAGTACTTC. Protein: CASSAEGGRAYEQYF.